This TCR beta chain was sequenced during a study of T-cell reconstitution after alpha-beta-depleted transplantation in children. This clonotype has only a few counts. Preparation of the TCRbeta library involved a method that used unique molecular identifiers. TCRdb re-analysed the PCR reads in MiXCR, keeping a single row per CDR3 protein. Of 350,000 to 500,000 distinct CDR3 sequences in the sample, approximately 42% were seen once. The germline V gene encodes CDR1 MDHEN and CDR2 SYDVKM. The V segment lost 8 bases and the J segment 1 base; nucleotides outside the gene matches: 10. The CDR3 consists of 16 residues.

This TCR was sampled from a girl aged 2 to 10 with aplastic anemia, due to receive a stem cell transplant. The specimen comprised PBMCs, sampled before TCRalphabeta/CD19-depleted stem cell transplant. This chain uses TRBV28 with TRBJ2-1, with 8 bases that match TRBD1. CDR3 sequence reads: CASDRGGLRSYNEQFF. The CDR3 DNA reads TGTGCCAGCGACAGGGGCGGACTGAGGTCCTACAATGAGCAGTTCTTC.